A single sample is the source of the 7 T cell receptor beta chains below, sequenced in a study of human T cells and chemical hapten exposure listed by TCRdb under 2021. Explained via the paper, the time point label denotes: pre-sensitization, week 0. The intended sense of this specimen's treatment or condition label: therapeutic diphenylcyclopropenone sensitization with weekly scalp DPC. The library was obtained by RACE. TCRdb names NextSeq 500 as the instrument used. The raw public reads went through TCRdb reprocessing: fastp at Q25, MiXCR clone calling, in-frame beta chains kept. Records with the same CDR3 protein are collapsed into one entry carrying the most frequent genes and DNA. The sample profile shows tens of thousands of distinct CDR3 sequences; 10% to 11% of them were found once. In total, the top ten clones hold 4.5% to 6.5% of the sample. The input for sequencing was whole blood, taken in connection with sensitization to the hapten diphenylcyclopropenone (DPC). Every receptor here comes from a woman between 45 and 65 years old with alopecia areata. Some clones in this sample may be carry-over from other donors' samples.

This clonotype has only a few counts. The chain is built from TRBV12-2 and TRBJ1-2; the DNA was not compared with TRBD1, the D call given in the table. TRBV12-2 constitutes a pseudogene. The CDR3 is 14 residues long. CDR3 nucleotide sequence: TGTGCAAGTCGCTTAGCGGACAGGGGGTATATGTACACCTTC. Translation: CASRLADRGYMYTF.

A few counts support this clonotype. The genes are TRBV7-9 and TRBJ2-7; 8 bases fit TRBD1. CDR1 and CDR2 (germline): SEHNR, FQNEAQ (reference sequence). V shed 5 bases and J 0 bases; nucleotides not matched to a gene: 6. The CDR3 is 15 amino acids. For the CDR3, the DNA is TGTGCCAGCAGCCCGAGGACAGGGCGCTCCTACGAGCAGTACTTC. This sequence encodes CASSPRTGRSYEQYF.

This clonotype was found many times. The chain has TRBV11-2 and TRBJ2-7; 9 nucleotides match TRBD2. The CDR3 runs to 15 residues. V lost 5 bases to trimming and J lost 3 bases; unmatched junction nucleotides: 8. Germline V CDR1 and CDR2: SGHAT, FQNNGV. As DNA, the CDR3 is TGTGCCAGCAGCACTACTAGCGGGTGGCGCTACGAGCAGTACTTC. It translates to CASSTTSGWRYEQYF.

CDR3 amino acids: CAIQGAGMNTEAFF. In DNA form, the CDR3 reads TGTGCCATACAGGGGGCAGGAATGAACACTGAAGCTTTCTTT. The gene calls are TRBV28 and TRBJ1-1; 9 nucleotides match TRBD1. The CDR3 runs 14 residues. The germline CDR1 and CDR2 sequences are MDHEN and SYDVKM. J lost 0 bases, V lost 10 bases, and 6 bases had no gene match.

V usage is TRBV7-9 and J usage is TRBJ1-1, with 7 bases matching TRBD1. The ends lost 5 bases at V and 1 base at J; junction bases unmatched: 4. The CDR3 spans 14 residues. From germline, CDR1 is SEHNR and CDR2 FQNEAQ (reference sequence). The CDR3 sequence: CASSPRTGNTEAFF. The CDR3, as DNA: TGTGCCAGCAGCCCGCGGACAGGGAACACTGAAGCTTTCTTT.

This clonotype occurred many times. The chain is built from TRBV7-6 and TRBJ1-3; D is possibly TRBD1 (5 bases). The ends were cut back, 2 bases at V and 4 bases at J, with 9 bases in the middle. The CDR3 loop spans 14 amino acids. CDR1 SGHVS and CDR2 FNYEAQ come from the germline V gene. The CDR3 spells CASSLQGLGNTIYF. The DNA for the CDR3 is TGTGCCAGCAGCTTACAGGGTCTGGGAAACACCATATATTTT.

The CDR3 DNA follows: TGTGCCAGCAGCTTATTGACAGGTTCCTACAATGAGCAGTTCTTC. This codes for CASSLLTGSYNEQFF. This rearrangement joins TRBV11-2 to TRBJ2-1; the D gene is possibly TRBD1 (6 bases). Germline-derived CDR1 and CDR2 are SGHAT and FQNNGV. CDR3 size: 15 residues. V dropped 2 bases and J dropped 1 base, with 9 bases sitting between them.